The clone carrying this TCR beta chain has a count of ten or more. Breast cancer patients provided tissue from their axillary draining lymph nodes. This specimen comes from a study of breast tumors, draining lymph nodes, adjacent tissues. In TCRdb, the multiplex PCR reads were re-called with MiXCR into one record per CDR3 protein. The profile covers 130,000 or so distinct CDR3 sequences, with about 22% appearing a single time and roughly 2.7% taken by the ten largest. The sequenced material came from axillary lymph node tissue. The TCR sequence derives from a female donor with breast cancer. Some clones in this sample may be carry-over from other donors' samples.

The CDR3, as DNA: TGTGCCAGCAGCGGGGACAGGGGGCTAGCGACCAATGAGCAGTTCTTC. This codes for CASSGDRGLATNEQFF. The chain couples TRBV5-6 to TRBJ2-1, with TRBD1 identical over 12 bases. Germline V CDR1 and CDR2: SGHDT, YYEEEE. The CDR3 is made up of 16 amino acids. V lost 4 bases, J lost 6 bases, and 8 bases stayed unmatched. The whole variable domain, filled in from reference TRBV5-6 and TRBJ2-1, reads DAGVTQSPTHLIKTRGQQVTLRCSPKSGHDTVSWYQQALGQGPQFIFQYYEEEERQRGNFPDRFSGHQFPNYSSELNVNALLLGDSALYLCASSGDRGLATNEQFFGPGTRLTVL.